A selection of T cell receptor beta chains follows, all from one sample in a study of blood T cell repertoires in COVID-19. Repertoires were generated with immunoSEQ multiplex PCR, while TCRdb's copy carries only in-frame clones and drops some. The table has 250,000 or so clones, around four fifths seen once. Sequenced input: peripheral blood. The receptors shown here come from a man aged 55 to 70 with acute or convalescent COVID-19. The CDR3 runs from the conserved cysteine through the conserved F or W. The D gene is left open where the match is weak. Clone size, where shown, is once, few, many, or a class for clones that have expanded.

d_call j_call clone_size v_call cdr3_nt cdr3_aa
. TRBJ1-2 . TRBV5-4 TGTGCCAGCAGCTTGGAGACAGCCTATGGCTACACCTTC CASSLETAYGYTF
. TRBJ2-2 . TRBV18 TGTGCCAGCTCACCATCAGGCTCCCCCGGGGAGCTGTTTTTT CASSPSGSPGELFF
TRBD2 TRBJ2-3 . TRBV5-6 TGTGCCAGCAGCTTCGGGACTAGCGGGATGGATACGCAGTATTTT CASSFGTSGMDTQYF
. TRBJ2-5 . TRBV5-8 TGTGCCAGCTATGTGCGCGGGGCGGGTAAAGAGACCCAGTACTTC CASYVRGAGKETQYF
TRBD2 TRBJ2-3 . TRBV4-1 TGCGCCAGCAGCCCCCCTAGCGGGAAGACAGATACGCAGTATTTT CASSPPSGKTDTQYF
. TRBJ2-3 . TRBV5-6 TGTGCCAGCAGCTTTGGGCCGGCGTGGGCAGATACGCAGTATTTT CASSFGPAWADTQYF
. TRBJ1-2 . TRBV6-5 TGTGCCAGCCAGCAGTACGGAGCCCGGCATGGCTACACCTTC CASQQYGARHGYTF
TRBD1 TRBJ1-2 . TRBV10-3 TGTGCCATCAGTGATGATGCCGGGACAGAGAGCTACACCTTC CAISDDAGTESYTF
. TRBJ1-1 . TRBV5-1 TGCGCCAGCAGCCAGGACAGCATGAACACTGAAGCTTTCTTT CASSQDSMNTEAFF
TRBD1 TRBJ1-2 . TRBV5-1 TGCGCCAGCAGCACTGCCGGGACAGGGATTCTCGGCTATGGCTACACCTTC CASSTAGTGILGYGYTF
TRBD1 TRBJ1-2 once TRBV28 TGTGCCAGCAGACGACAGGGGGCTCGGGGGTCGGGTGGCTACACCTTC CASRRQGARGSGGYTF
. TRBJ1-1 . TRBV5-1 TGCGCCAGCAGCCTCGACGGGGGGTACACTGAAGCTTTCTTT CASSLDGGYTEAFF
. TRBJ2-5 . TRBV19 TGTGCCAGTGAGAGGGCGTTTGGGGAGACCCAGTACTTC CASERAFGETQYF
. TRBJ2-1 . TRBV7-2 TGTGCCAGCAGCCGCGGGGCCCACAATGAGCAGTTCTTC CASSRGAHNEQFF
. TRBJ2-5 . TRBV19 TGTGCCAGTTCCCGGTTGGGCTTAGAGACCCAGTACTTC CASSRLGLETQYF
. TRBJ2-1 . TRBV4-1 TGCGCCAGCAGCCAAGAAGGATGGCGGGGAAGGGATGAGCAGTTCTTC CASSQEGWRGRDEQFF
TRBD2 TRBJ2-3 . TRBV7-9 TGTGCCAGCAGCTTTCCCCCGACTAGCGGGAGAGATACGCAGTATTTT CASSFPPTSGRDTQYF
. TRBJ1-4 . TRBV18 TGTGCCAGCTCACCATTTGTGGACAGTCCCAATGAAAAACTGTTTTTT CASSPFVDSPNEKLFF
. TRBJ1-5 . TRBV24-1 TGTGCCACCAGTGATTACGAGACAGAAGGTTATCAGCCCCAGCATTTT CATSDYETEGYQPQHF
TRBD2 TRBJ2-1 . TRBV6-5 TGTGCCAGCAGTTACCGGACCGGGACTAGCGGGAGGTGGTTCTTC CASSYRTGTSGRWFF
. TRBJ2-7 . TRBV5-1 TGCGCCAGCAGCTTGACTAGTAGGCACGAGCAGTACTTC CASSLTSRHEQYF
TRBD2 TRBJ2-1 . TRBV5-4 TGTGCCAGCAGCTCTAGCGGGGGGACTTACAATGAGCAGTTCTTC CASSSSGGTYNEQFF
. TRBJ1-2 few TRBV5-5 TGTGCCAGCAGCCACCGGGCGGCAGGGATCAACTATGGCTACACCTTC CASSHRAAGINYGYTF
TRBD2 TRBJ2-1 . TRBV24-1 TGTGCCACCAGTGACTCGGGACTAGCGGGGGGTTCCTACAATGAGCAGTTCTTC CATSDSGLAGGSYNEQFF
. TRBJ2-5 few TRBV2 TGTGCCGGCGTGGGACAAGAGGGAGAGACCCAGTACTTC CAGVGQEGETQYF
TRBD2 TRBJ2-7 . TRBV9 TGTGCCAGCAGCGCGGGACTAGCGGGGGTGGGAGAGCAGTACTTC CASSAGLAGVGEQYF
TRBD2 TRBJ2-1 . TRBV27 TGTGCCAGCAGCGGACTAGTCGGTAGGAATGAGCAGTTCTTC CASSGLVGRNEQFF
TRBD1 TRBJ2-1 . TRBV24-1 TGTGCCACCAGTGTCGGACAGGGTTTCGATGAGCAGTTCTTC CATSVGQGFDEQFF
TRBD1 TRBJ2-7 . TRBV10-3 TGTGCCATCAGTGAGTATACAGGGGCTTCCGAGCAGTACTTC CAISEYTGASEQYF
. TRBJ1-1 . TRBV3-1/TRBV3-2 TGTGCCAGCAGCCAAGAGACCCCCGGGACAGAAGCTTTCTTT CASSQETPGTEAFF
TRBD1 TRBJ2-1 . TRBV4-1 TGCGCCAGCAGCCAAGGCCCTGGTGACAGGGGACAAGTGCAGAATGAGCAGTTCTTC CASSQGPGDRGQVQNEQFF
TRBD1 TRBJ1-2 once TRBV7-9 TGTGCCAGCAGCTTAGTTGGGACAGGGTACGGCTACACCTTC CASSLVGTGYGYTF
TRBD1 TRBJ2-1 . TRBV4-2 TGTGCCAGCAGCCGAGGGGGGACAGGAGGGAATGAGCAGTTCTTC CASSRGGTGGNEQFF
. TRBJ2-2 . TRBV30 TGTGCCTGGAGTGCCCGAGGGATCAACACCGGGGAGCTGTTTTTT CAWSARGINTGELFF
. TRBJ2-2 . TRBV28 TGTGCCAGCAGTGCCGCGACAGTGAACACCGGGGAGCTGTTTTTT CASSAATVNTGELFF